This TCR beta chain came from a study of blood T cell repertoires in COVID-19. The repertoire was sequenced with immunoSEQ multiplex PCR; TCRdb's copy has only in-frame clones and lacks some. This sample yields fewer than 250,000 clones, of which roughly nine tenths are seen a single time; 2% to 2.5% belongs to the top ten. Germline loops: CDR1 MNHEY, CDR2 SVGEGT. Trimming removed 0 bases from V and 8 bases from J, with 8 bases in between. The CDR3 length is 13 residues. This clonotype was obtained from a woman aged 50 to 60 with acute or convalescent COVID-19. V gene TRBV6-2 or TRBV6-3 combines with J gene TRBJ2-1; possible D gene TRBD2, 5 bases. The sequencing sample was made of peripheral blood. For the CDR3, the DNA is TGTGCCAGCAGTTACTCGAGGGTCTATGAGCAGTTCTTC. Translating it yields CASSYSRVYEQFF.